The source of this TCR beta chain is a study of blood T cell repertoires in COVID-19. The wider study: The United States, Italy and Spain provided the acute and convalescent COVID-19 samples. Sources were T cells, B-cell-depleted T cells, or PBMCs; the material itself was cDNA or gDNA.

The CDR3 loop spans 13 amino acids. V gave up 3 bases and J gave up 5 bases, with 7 bases separating them. Sequencing used immunoSEQ multiplex PCR; TCRdb keeps in-frame clones, though not all of them. Seen here are about 220,000 clones, 80% to 85% observed once, and the top ten hold less than 20%. Worth noting for this clone: Other nucleotide sequences from this sample produce the same CDR3.

This sequence originates from a man aged 25-45 years with active or convalescent COVID-19. The specimen was peripheral blood. The chain joins TRBV12-3 or TRBV12-4 to TRBJ2-2, with a possible D match to TRBD2 (6 bases). CDR3 residues: CASSFGGTGELFF. CDR3 bases: TGTGCCAGCAGTTTCGGGGGTACCGGGGAGCTGTTTTTT.